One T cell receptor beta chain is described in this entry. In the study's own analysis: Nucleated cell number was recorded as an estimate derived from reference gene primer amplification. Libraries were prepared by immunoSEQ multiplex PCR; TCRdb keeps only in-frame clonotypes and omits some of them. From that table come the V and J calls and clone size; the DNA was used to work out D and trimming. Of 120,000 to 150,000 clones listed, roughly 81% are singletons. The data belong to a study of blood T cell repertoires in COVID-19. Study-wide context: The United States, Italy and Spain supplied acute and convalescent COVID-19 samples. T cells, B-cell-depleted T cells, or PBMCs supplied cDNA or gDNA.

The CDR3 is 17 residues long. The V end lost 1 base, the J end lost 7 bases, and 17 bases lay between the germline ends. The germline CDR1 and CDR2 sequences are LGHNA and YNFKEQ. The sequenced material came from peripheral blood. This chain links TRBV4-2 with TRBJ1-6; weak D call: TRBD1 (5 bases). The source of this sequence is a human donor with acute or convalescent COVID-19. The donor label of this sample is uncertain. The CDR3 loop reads CASSQVQGRARNSPLHF. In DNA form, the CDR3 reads TGTGCCAGCAGCCAAGTTCAGGGTAGGGCGCGGAATTCACCCCTCCACTTT.